This entry lists 5 T cell receptor beta chains sequenced from one sample in a study of identical twins. In TCRdb, the 5' RACE reads were re-called with MiXCR into one record per CDR3 protein. The profile covers some 630,000 distinct CDR3 sequences, with roughly 7.1% appearing a single time and 1.5% to 2% taken by the ten largest. These sequences were also reported in another study, on yellow fever vaccine responses in identical twins.

The specimen sequenced was PBMCs. These receptor sequences come from a woman under 30 in good health.

Ten or more counts support this clonotype. The chain joins TRBV5-1 to TRBJ2-7; D ambiguous. Germline lookup yields CDR1 SGHRS and CDR2 YFSETQ. The CDR3 spans 13 residues. V dropped 0 bases and J dropped 7 bases, with 11 bases sitting between them. CDR3 loop: CASSLDGKGEQYV. The DNA of the CDR3 is TGCGCCAGCAGCTTGGATGGTAAGGGAGAGCAGTACGTC.

This chain connects TRBV6-1 to TRBJ1-6; tentative D call: TRBD1 (5 bases). Germline V gene data show CDR1 as MNHNS and CDR2 as SASEGT. V was clipped by 6 bases and J by 10 bases, with 22 bases between them. The CDR3 length is 16 residues. The CDR3 here is CASSSGGWGSGSPLHF. The DNA for the CDR3 is TGTGCCAGCAGCTCCGGGGGGTGGGGGTCGGGATCACCCCTCCACTTT.

This clonotype came up many times. The chain links TRBV10-3 to TRBJ1-5, with a tentative D call TRBD1 (5 bases). The ends were cut back, 0 bases at V and 0 bases at J, with 12 bases in the middle. This CDR3 has 17 residues. The germline CDR1 and CDR2 sequences are ENHRY and SYGVKD. CDR3: CAISESRVGLSNQPQHF. CDR3 coding DNA: TGTGCCATCAGTGAGTCTCGAGTGGGGCTTAGCAATCAGCCCCAGCATTTT.

This clonotype has a handful of counts. The rearrangement joins TRBV5-6 to TRBJ2-1, with 9 nucleotides matching TRBD1. With 4 bases clipped from V and 9 bases from J, the junction kept 5 bases outside the gene matches. The CDR3 spans 13 residues. Germline V gene lookup returns CDR1 SGHDT and CDR2 YYEEEE. The DNA for the CDR3 is TGTGCCAGCAGCCGGACAGGGGAAGTTGAGCAGTTCTTC. Residues: CASSRTGEVEQFF.

This clonotype was found many times. The chain has TRBV7-8 and TRBJ2-1, with TRBD1 matching over 7 bases. Germline CDR1 is SGHVS and CDR2 is FQNEAQ. The CDR3 extends over 14 amino acids. V lost 8 bases, J lost 5 bases, and 9 bases stayed unmatched. In DNA form, the CDR3 reads TGTGCCAGCCGCGTTGTTGGACAGGACAATGAGCAGTTCTTC. Translation gives CASRVVGQDNEQFF.